What follows is one TCR beta chain and its context. This specimen belongs to a study of cytomegalovirus exposure and HLA in healthy donors. Losses at the gene ends were 3 bases for V and 10 bases for J; bases not matched to a gene: 12. The CDR3 loop spans 14 amino acids. Per germline, CDR1 GTSNPN and CDR2 SVGIG (reference sequence). Use of 60 Vbeta and 13 Jbeta primers characterized the PCR. Clones were sequenced by immunoSEQ multiplex PCR, and TCRdb holds only the in-frame ones, with some missing. The table records about 150,000 clones, 60% to 80% of them present only once. The chain carries TRBV30 and TRBJ1-5; 7 bases fit TRBD1. The sequence was obtained from a male donor in good health and CMV-seronegative. Sequenced input: PBMCs. The CDR3 DNA reads as TGTGCCTGGAGCCGGGACAGAGTTAATCTTCCCCAGCATTTT. This sequence encodes CAWSRDRVNLPQHF.